The 17 T cell receptor beta chains given below trace back to one sample, sequenced in a study of blood T cell repertoires in COVID-19. Produced via immunoSEQ multiplex PCR; TCRdb's table is partial and in-frame only. Here the sample spans 250,000 to 350,000 clones, 80% to 90% being singletons. The sequenced material came from PBMCs or T cells enriched from blood (not recorded which). These receptors all come from a woman under 30 who had recovered from COVID-19.

V is TRBV28 and J is TRBJ1-2, with 12 bases aligning to TRBD1. Germline loops: CDR1 MDHEN, CDR2 SYDVKM. Germline trimming cut 5 bases from V and 5 bases from J; bases unmatched to any gene: 15. This CDR3 is built from 18 residues. The CDR3 loop is CASSSTGTGGTRGYGYTF. In DNA form, the CDR3 reads TGTGCCAGCAGTAGTACCGGGACAGGGGGCACAAGAGGGTATGGCTACACCTTC.

The chain joins TRBV21-1 to TRBJ2-1; TRBD2, the D gene given by the table, was not confirmed from the DNA. TRBV21-1 is termed a pseudogene. The CDR3 has 17 amino acids. The CDR3 loop reads CASSKELAPSSYNEQFF. CDR3 nucleotides: TGTGCCAGCAGCAAAGAACTAGCGCCGAGCTCCTACAATGAGCAGTTCTTC.

The CDR3, as DNA: TGTGCCAGCAGCCCCGGACTAGCGGGGGGCTATGAGCAGTTCTTC. It is translated as CASSPGLAGGYEQFF. V and J are TRBV3-1 (or the pseudogene TRBV3-2) and TRBJ2-1, with TRBD2 matching over 14 bases. The CDR3 has 15 amino acids. Trimming cost V 4 bases and J 8 bases; bases outside gene matches: 4. In germline, CDR1 is LGHDT, CDR2 YNNKEL (reference sequence).

The chain is built from TRBV6-5 and TRBJ2-7; the D gene is possibly TRBD2 (5 bases). The CDR3 sequence is 14 residues long. The V gene lost 5 bases and the J gene lost 3 bases, with 14 bases spanning the gap. In germline, CDR1 is MNHEY, CDR2 SVGAGI. The CDR3 protein is CASSPGVINYEQYF. The CDR3 nucleotides are TGTGCCAGCAGTCCCGGGGTCATCAACTACGAGCAGTACTTC.

The CDR3 reads CASSSLPGRQKETQYF. In nucleotides, the CDR3 is TGTGCCAGCAGTTCCCTCCCTGGGAGGCAGAAGGAGACCCAGTACTTC. This chain uses TRBV2 with TRBJ2-5; tentatively, D is TRBD2 (6 bases). The CDR3 is 16 amino acids. V was cut by 5 bases and J by 5 bases, with 21 bases left in between. Germline CDR1 SNHLY, CDR2 FYNNEI.

The chain carries TRBV27 and TRBJ1-2, with 8 bases aligning to TRBD1. The CDR3 covers 15 residues. The V gene's germline CDR1 is MNHEY and CDR2 SMNVEV (reference sequence). Losses at the gene ends were 6 bases for V and 4 bases for J; bases not matched to a gene: 10. Here the CDR3 DNA reads TGTGCCAGCAGGCCGGGGACAGGCACTCTCTATGGCTACACCTTC. The encoded protein is CASRPGTGTLYGYTF.

This clone was seen only once. The chain carries TRBV6-5 and TRBJ1-6, with TRBD1 matching over 8 bases. V lost 6 bases to trimming and J lost 7 bases; unmatched junction nucleotides: 8. Germline-derived CDR1 and CDR2 are MNHEY and SVGAGI. This CDR3 spans 15 amino acids. The CDR3 loop reads CASRKTGQENSPLHF. DNA for the CDR3: TGTGCCAGCAGAAAGACGGGACAGGAGAATTCACCCCTCCACTTT.

The gene calls are TRBV7-8 and TRBJ1-5; the D gene is possibly TRBD1 (5 bases). Trimming took 5 bases from V and 9 from J, leaving 23 bases between them. Per germline, CDR1 SGHVS and CDR2 FQNEAQ. The CDR3 contains 16 residues. The CDR3 sequence is CASSLGAGSLSRPQHF. In DNA form, the CDR3 reads TGTGCCAGCAGCCTTGGGGCAGGTTCTTTATCCCGGCCCCAGCATTTT. The variable domain in full, completed from reference TRBV7-8 and TRBJ1-5, reads GAGVSQSPRYKVAKRGQDVALRCDPISGHVSLFWYQQALGQGPEFLTYFQNEAQLDKSGLPSDRFFAERPEGSVSTLKIQRTQQEDSAVYLCASSLGAGSLSRPQHFGDGTRLSIL.

This sequence joins TRBV27 and TRBJ1-4, with 9 bases identical to TRBD1. The V segment lost 4 bases and the J segment 8 bases; nucleotides outside the gene matches: 5. The CDR3 spans 14 residues. Germline CDR1 MNHEY, CDR2 SMNVEV (reference sequence). The DNA of the CDR3 is TGTGCCAGCAGTTCACAGGGGGCTGGCGAAAAACTGTTTTTT. Protein product: CASSSQGAGEKLFF.

The chain recombines TRBV5-1 with TRBJ2-6; maybe TRBD1 (5 bases). V shed 2 bases and J shed 0 bases, with 15 bases lying between them. The CDR3 sequence is 18 residues long. The germline CDR1 and CDR2 sequences are SGHRS and YFSETQ. CDR3 coding DNA: TGCGCCAGCAGCTTCCCACAGGTGTTCCACTCTGGGGCCAACGTCCTGACTTTC. Its protein is CASSFPQVFHSGANVLTF.

CDR3 coding DNA: TGTGCCAGCAGCTTACAGTTGGCTAGCACAGATACGCAGTATTTT. It specifies CASSLQLASTDTQYF. The gene calls are TRBV7-9 and TRBJ2-3, with no clear D. The CDR3 contains 15 residues. Germline V gives CDR1 SEHNR, CDR2 FQNEAQ (reference sequence). The V and J ends lost 2 bases and 0 bases respectively, with 9 bases between them.

Only one count was recorded for this clone. J is TRBJ2-7 and V is TRBV15, with TRBD1 matching over 7 bases. The CDR3 extends over 15 amino acids. Germline V gene sequence: CDR1 LNHNV, CDR2 YYDKDF (reference sequence). The V and J ends lost 4 bases and 3 bases, in that order; junction bases with no gene match: 9. This CDR3 is CATSIRPGQYYEQYF. CDR3 nucleotides: TGTGCCACCAGCATTCGGCCGGGACAGTACTACGAGCAGTACTTC.

The V and J genes are TRBV4-2 and TRBJ1-6; D gene unclear. The ends were cut back, 1 base at V and 7 bases at J, with 14 bases in the middle. Germline V gene sequence: CDR1 LGHNA, CDR2 YNFKEQ. The CDR3 has 16 residues. The CDR3 protein is CASSQGFVEANSPLHF. The CDR3 coding sequence is TGTGCCAGCAGCCAAGGGTTTGTAGAAGCCAATTCACCCCTCCACTTT.

The CDR3 DNA reads TGTGCCAAGGACTCAAAAGGATGTGCTTTCTTT. This encodes CAKDSKGCAFF. The gene calls are TRBV6-4 and TRBJ1-1; D gene uncertain. Germline CDR1 and CDR2: MRHNA and SNTAGT. V was shortened by 10 bases and J by 11 bases, with 17 bases between the two germline ends. The CDR3 loop spans 11 amino acids.

This clone was seen just once. V and J are TRBV7-9 and TRBJ1-1; 8 nucleotides line up with TRBD1. The J segment lost 4 bases and the V segment lost 6 bases, leaving 4 bases of the junction unmatched. This CDR3 contains 13 residues. Per germline, CDR1 SEHNR and CDR2 FQNEAQ (reference sequence). DNA of the CDR3: TGTGCCAGCAGTTTGGACAGGGCCACTGAAGCTTTCTTT. Protein product: CASSLDRATEAFF.

The rearrangement joins TRBV2 to TRBJ1-2; 11 bases match TRBD1. Trimming took 2 bases from V and 4 from J; bases not matched to a gene: 3. Germline V gene data show CDR1 as SNHLY and CDR2 as FYNNEI. This CDR3 comprises 15 residues. CDR3 coding DNA: TGTGCCAGCAGTGAAACCGGGACAGGGGGCTATGGCTACACCTTC. Its translation is CASSETGTGGYGYTF.

This clone was picked up one time. V gene TRBV2 combines with J gene TRBJ1-2; TRBD1 is a possible D gene (5 bases). This CDR3 region has 15 residues. From germline, CDR1 is SNHLY and CDR2 FYNNEI. Trimming took off 2 bases at V and 0 bases at J, with 10 bases between the two ends. The CDR3 DNA sequence: TGTGCCAGCAGTGAAAGGGGTAGGACTAACTATGGCTACACCTTC. Its translation is CASSERGRTNYGYTF.